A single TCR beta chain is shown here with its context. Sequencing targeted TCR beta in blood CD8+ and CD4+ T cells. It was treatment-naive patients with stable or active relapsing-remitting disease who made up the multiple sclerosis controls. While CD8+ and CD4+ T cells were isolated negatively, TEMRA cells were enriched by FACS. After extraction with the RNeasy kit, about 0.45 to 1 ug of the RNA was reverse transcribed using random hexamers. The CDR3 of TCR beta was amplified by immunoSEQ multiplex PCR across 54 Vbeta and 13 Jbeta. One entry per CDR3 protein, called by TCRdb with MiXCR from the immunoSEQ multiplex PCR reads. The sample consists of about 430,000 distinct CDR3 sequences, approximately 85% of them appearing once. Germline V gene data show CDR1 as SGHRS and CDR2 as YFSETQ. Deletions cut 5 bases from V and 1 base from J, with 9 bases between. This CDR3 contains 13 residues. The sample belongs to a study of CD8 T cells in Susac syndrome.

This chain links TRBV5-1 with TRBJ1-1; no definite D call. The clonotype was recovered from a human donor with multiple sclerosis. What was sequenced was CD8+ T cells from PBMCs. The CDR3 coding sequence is TGCGCCAGCAGGGACTGGAGGAACACTGAAGCTTTCTTT. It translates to CASRDWRNTEAFF.